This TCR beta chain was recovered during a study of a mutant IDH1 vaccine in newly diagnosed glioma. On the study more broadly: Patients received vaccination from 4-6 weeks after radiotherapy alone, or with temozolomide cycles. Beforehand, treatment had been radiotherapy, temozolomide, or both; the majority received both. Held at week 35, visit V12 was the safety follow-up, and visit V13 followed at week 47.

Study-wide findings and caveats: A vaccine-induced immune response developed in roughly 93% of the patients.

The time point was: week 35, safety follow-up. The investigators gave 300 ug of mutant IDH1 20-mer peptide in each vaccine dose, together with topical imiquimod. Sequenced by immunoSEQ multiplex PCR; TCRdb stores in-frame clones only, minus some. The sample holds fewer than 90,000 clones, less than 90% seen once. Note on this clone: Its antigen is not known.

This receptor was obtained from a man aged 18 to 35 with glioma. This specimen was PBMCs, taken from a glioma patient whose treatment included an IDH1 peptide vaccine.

The CDR3 coding sequence is TGTGCCAGCAGCTTGGGGGGATACTCCGGGCCGGGTTCCTATGGCTACACCTTC. This gives the protein CASSLGGYSGPGSYGYTF. This chain uses TRBV7-2 with TRBJ1-2; the D gene is possibly TRBD1 (5 bases). Germline V gene data show CDR1 as SGHTA and CDR2 as FQGNSA. CDR3 length equals 18 residues. The V end lost 3 bases, the J end lost 4 bases, and 24 bases lay between the germline ends.